This TCR beta chain stems from a study of T cells in narcolepsy (dated by TCRdb to the late 2010s). Background on the whole study: The study enrolled patients with narcolepsy type 1 or type 2 (NT1, NT2) together with healthy control donors. The study sought autoreactive T cells targeting hypocretin neuron self-antigens (hypocretin, TRIB2) in narcolepsy patients, using TCR Vbeta sequencing to track clonotypes in blood and CSF.

The CDR3 covers 16 residues, taking in both the cysteine and the phenylalanine. Just CDR3 DNA is preserved here, 48 bases in frame from base 1. The germline V gene supplies CDR1 SGHTA and CDR2 FQGNSA. V sheds 1 base and J sheds 3 bases, leaving 14 bases between their ends. The paper's findings and limits, for the study overall: In plots comparing CSF and blood CD4+ T cell clonotypes from the same patient, HCRT-specific and TRIB2-specific autoreactive clonotypes were highlighted. Some blood memory CD4+ repertoires from patients and controls contained no sequences matching autoreactive T cell clones. Numbers of sequenced blood memory CD4+ clonotypes were comparable, averaging roughly 40,000 in patients and 33,354 in controls. According to the report, autoreactive clonotypes were detected serially in the blood of the same patients and of different patients, but not in healthy controls.

For TCR Vbeta sequencing, memory CD4+ T cells were sorted ex vivo from the peripheral blood of both healthy controls and narcolepsy patients. For this clone: What antigen it recognizes has not been identified. No base quality values were provided; no much bigger clone lies one nucleotide off.

The library was built by means of the immunoSEQ multiplex PCR assay. TCRdb's version of the immuneACCESS table is confined to in-frame rearrangements and falls short of the full clone set. An unresolved V gene accounts for under half of the shortfall where checked; the remainder is of unknown origin. The sample contains roughly 24,000 clones, 81% of them found a single time. 4% to 4.5% of the sample is taken by the ten largest. The sequenced sample was memory (CD45RA-) CD4+ T cells from blood. The cell subset or site label, read with the paper, signifies: memory T cells sorted ex vivo from peripheral blood. The TCR originated in a human donor in good health. The rearranged chain carries TRBV7-2 and TRBJ2-3; TRBD1 is a weak D gene call, 5 bases matching. The DNA sequence reads TGTGCCAGCAGCTTAGGGATAGGTCAGGGAACAGATACGCAGTATTTT. This codes for CASSLGIGQGTDTQYF.